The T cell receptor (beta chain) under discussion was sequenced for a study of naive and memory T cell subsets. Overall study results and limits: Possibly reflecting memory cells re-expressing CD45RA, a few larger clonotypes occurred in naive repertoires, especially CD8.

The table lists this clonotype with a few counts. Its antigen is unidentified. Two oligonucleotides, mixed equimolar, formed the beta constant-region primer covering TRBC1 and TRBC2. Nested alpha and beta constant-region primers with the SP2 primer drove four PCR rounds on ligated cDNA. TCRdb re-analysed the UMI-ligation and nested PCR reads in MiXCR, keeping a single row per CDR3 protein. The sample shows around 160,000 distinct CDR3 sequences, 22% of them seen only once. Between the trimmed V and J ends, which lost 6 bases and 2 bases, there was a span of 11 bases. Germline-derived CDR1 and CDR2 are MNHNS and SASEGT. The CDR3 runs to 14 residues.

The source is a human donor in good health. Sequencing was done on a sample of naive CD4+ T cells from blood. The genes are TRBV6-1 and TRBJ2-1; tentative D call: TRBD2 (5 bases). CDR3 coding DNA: TGTGCCAGCAGGCCTAGCCATCCCTACAATGAGCAGTTCTTC. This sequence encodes CASRPSHPYNEQFF.